The source of this TCR beta chain is a study of shared clonotypes between healthy human individuals. Roughly 210 ng DNA, 30,000 to 35,000 T cell genomes, went into each sorted-subset replicate PCR. Using immunoSEQ multiplex PCR, the repertoire was profiled, and TCRdb retains in-frame clones only, with some absent. Of about 680,000 clones listed, about 92% are singletons. V shed 4 bases and J 3 bases; nucleotides not matched to a gene: 11. This CDR3 spans 17 amino acids. CDR1 and CDR2 from the germline V gene are SQVTM and ANQGSEA. As defined, naive CD8 cells were CD45RO-negative and positively selected for CCR7, with terminally differentiated effector memory CD45RA+ cells excluded. The donor population consisted of healthy HIV-negative adults with no recent acute infections or vaccinations.

The sample was naive CD8+ T cells sorted from blood. This TCR came from a man aged 25 to 45 in good health. The V call is TRBV29-1, the J call TRBJ2-7; 14 nucleotides agree with TRBD2. CDR3 DNA: TGCAGCGTTGCAACTCCCGGGACTAGCGGGAGACACTACGAGCAGTACTTC. Protein sequence: CSVATPGTSGRHYEQYF.